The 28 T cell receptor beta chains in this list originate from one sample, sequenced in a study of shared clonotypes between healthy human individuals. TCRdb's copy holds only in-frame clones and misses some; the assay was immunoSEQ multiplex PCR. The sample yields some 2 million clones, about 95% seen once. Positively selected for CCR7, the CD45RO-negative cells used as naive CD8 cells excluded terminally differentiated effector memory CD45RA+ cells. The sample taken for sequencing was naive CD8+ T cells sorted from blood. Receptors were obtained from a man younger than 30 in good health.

The CDR3 nucleotides are TGTGCCAGCAGTTTGGTGACAGGGCTCACCGGGGAGCTGTTTTTT. Translation gives CASSLVTGLTGELFF. J is TRBJ2-2 and V is TRBV28, with TRBD1 identical over 7 bases. Losses at the gene ends were 3 bases for V and 4 bases for J; bases not matched to a gene: 5. This CDR3 spans 15 amino acids. Per the germline V gene, CDR1 is MDHEN and CDR2 is SYDVKM.

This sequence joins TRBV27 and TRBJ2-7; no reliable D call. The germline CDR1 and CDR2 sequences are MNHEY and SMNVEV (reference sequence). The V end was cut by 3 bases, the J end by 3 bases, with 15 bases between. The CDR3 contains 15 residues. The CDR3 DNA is TGTGCCAGCAGTTTTTCGTGGGCAGTTATCTACGAGCAGTACTTC. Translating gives CASSFSWAVIYEQYF.

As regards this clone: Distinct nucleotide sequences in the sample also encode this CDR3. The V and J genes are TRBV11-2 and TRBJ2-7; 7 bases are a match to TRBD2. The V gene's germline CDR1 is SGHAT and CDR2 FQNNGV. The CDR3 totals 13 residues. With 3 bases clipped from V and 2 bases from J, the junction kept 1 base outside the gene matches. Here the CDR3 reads CASSLGTTYEQYF. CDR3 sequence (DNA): TGTGCCAGCAGCTTGGGGACTACCTACGAGCAGTACTTC.

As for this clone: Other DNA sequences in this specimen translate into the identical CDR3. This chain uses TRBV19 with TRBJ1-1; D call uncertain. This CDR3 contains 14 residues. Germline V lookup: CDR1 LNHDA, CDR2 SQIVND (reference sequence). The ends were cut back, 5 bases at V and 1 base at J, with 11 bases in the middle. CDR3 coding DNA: TGTGCCAGTAGTTCCCGAGGTAGGAACACTGAAGCTTTCTTT. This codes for CASSSRGRNTEAFF. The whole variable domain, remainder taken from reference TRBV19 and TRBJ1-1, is DGGITQSPKYLFRKEGQNVTLSCEQNLNHDAMYWYRQDPGQGLRLIYYSQIVNDFQKGDIAEGYSVSREKKESFPLTVTSAQKNPTAFYLCASSSRGRNTEAFFGQGTRLTVV.

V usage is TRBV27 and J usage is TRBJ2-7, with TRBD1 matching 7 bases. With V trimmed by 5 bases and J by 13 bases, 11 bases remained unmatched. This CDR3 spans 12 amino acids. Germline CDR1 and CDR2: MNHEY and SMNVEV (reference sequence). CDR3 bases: TGTGCCAGCAGTGGGTGGACAGGCGGGTACTACTTC. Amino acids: CASSGWTGGYYF.

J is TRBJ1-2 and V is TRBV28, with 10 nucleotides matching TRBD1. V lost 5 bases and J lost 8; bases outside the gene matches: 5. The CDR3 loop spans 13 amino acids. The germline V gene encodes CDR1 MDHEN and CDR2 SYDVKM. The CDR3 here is CASSLGQGGGYTF. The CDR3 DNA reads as TGTGCCAGCAGTCTAGGACAGGGGGGCGGCTACACCTTC.

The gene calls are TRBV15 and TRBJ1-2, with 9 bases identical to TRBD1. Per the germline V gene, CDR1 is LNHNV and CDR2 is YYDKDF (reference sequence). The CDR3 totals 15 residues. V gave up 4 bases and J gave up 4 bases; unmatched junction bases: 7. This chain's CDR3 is CATSITGGEGYGYTF. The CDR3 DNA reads TGTGCCACCAGCATTACAGGGGGCGAAGGCTATGGCTACACCTTC.

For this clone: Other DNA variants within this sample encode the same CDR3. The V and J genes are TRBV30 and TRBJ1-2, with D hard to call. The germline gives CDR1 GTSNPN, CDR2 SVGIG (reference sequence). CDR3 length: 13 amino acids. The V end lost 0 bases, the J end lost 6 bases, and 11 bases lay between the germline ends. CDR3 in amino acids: CAWSVGGGDGYTF. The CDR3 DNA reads TGTGCCTGGAGTGTCGGTGGCGGAGATGGCTACACCTTC.

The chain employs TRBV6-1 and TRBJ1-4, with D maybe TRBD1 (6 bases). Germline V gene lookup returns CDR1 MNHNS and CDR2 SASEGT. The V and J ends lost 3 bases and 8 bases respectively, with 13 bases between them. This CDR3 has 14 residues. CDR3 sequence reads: CASSESGAGEKLFF. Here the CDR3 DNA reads TGTGCCAGCAGTGAGTCAGGGGCGGGGGAAAAACTGTTTTTT.

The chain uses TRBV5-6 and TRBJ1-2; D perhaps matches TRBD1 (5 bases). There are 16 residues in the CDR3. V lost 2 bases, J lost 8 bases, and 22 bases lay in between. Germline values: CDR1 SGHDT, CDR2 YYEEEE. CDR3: CASSFSIGTVYVGYTF. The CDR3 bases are TGTGCCAGCAGCTTTAGTATAGGGACCGTCTATGTAGGCTACACCTTC.

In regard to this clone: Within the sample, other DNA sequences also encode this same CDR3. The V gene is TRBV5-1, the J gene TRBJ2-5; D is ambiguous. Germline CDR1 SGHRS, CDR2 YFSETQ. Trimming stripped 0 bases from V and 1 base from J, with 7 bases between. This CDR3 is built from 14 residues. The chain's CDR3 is CASSLGDTQETQYF. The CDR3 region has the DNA TGCGCCAGCAGCTTGGGAGACACCCAAGAGACCCAGTACTTC.

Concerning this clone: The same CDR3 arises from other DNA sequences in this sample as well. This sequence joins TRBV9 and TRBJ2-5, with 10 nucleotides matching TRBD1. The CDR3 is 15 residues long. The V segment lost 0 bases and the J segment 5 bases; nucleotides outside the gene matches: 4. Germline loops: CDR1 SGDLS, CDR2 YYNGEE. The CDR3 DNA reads TGTGCCAGCAGCGTAGGGACAGGGGGTGGTGAGACCCAGTACTTC. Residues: CASSVGTGGGETQYF.

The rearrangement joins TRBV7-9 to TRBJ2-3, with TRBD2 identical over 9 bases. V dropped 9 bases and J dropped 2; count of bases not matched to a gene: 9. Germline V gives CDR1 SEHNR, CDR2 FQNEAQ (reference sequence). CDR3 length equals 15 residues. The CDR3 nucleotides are TGTGCCAGTAAAGGCCTAGCGGGAAACACAGATACGCAGTATTTT. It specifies CASKGLAGNTDTQYF.

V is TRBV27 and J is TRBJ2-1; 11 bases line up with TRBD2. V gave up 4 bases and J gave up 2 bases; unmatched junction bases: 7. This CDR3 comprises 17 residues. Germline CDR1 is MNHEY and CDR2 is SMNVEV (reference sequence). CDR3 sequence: CASSSRTSGPTYNEQFF. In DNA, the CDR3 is TGTGCCAGCAGTTCCCGGACTAGCGGGCCCACCTACAATGAGCAGTTCTTC.

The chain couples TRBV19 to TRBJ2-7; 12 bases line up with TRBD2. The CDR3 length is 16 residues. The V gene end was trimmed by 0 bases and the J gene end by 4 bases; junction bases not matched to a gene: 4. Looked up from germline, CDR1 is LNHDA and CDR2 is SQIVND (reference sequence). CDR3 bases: TGTGCCAGTAGTATAGATTTGACTAGCGGGAGTTACGAGCAGTACTTC. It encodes CASSIDLTSGSYEQYF. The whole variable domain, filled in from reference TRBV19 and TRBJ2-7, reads DGGITQSPKYLFRKEGQNVTLSCEQNLNHDAMYWYRQDPGQGLRLIYYSQIVNDFQKGDIAEGYSVSREKKESFPLTVTSAQKNPTAFYLCASSIDLTSGSYEQYFGPGTRLTVT.

The CDR3 region is CASRWASGTYEQYF. CDR3 DNA: TGTGCCTCCCGATGGGCTAGCGGGACATACGAGCAGTACTTC. The chain links TRBV19 to TRBJ2-7; the match to TRBD2 covers 9 bases. Losses at the gene ends were 11 bases for V and 4 bases for J; bases not matched to a gene: 12. Looked up from germline, CDR1 is LNHDA and CDR2 is SQIVND (reference sequence). This CDR3 is built from 14 residues.

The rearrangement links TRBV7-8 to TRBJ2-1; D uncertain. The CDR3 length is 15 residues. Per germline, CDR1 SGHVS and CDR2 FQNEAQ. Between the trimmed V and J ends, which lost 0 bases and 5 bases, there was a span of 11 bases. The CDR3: CASSLALGGHNEQFF. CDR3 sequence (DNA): TGTGCCAGCAGCTTAGCGCTAGGCGGACACAATGAGCAGTTCTTC.

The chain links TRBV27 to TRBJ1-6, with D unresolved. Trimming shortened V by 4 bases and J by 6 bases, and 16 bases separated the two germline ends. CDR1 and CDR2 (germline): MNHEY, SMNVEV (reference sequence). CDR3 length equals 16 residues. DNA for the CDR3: TGTGCCAGCAGTTCCACCCTGACTGGCCTTAATTCACCCCTCCACTTT. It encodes CASSSTLTGLNSPLHF.

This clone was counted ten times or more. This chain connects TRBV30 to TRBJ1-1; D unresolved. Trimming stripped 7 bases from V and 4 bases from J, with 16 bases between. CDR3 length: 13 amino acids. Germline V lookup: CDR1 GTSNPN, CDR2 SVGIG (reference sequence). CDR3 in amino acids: CAFGVAVGTEAFF. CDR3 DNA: TGTGCCTTTGGTGTGGCAGTCGGCACTGAAGCTTTCTTT.

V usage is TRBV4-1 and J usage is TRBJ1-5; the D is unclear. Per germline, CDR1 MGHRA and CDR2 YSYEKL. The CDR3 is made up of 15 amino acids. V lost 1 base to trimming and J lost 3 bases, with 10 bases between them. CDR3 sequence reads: CASSQGWSDNQPQHF. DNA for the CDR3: TGCGCCAGCAGCCAAGGTTGGTCGGACAATCAGCCCCAGCATTTT.

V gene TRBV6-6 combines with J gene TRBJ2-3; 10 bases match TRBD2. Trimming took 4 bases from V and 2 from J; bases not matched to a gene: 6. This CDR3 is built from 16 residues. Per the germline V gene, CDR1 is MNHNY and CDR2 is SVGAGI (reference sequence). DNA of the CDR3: TGTGCCAGCAGTTGGGCAACTAGCGGGGACACAGATACGCAGTATTTT. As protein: CASSWATSGDTDTQYF.

The CDR3 protein is CASSVGPTGEAFF. Here the CDR3 DNA reads TGTGCCAGCAGCGTAGGACCCACAGGGGAAGCTTTCTTT. V gene TRBV9 combines with J gene TRBJ1-1; possible D gene TRBD1, 6 bases. This CDR3 has 13 amino acids. The V end was cut by 0 bases, the J end by 8 bases, with 11 bases between. The germline CDR1 and CDR2 sequences are SGDLS and YYNGEE.

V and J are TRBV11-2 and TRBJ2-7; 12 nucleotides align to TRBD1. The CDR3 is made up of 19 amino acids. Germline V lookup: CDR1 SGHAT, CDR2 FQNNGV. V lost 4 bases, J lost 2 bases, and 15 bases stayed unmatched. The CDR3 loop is CASSSLPGQGAEGAYEQYF. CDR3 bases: TGTGCCAGCAGCTCTCTTCCGGGACAGGGGGCTGAAGGGGCCTACGAGCAGTACTTC.

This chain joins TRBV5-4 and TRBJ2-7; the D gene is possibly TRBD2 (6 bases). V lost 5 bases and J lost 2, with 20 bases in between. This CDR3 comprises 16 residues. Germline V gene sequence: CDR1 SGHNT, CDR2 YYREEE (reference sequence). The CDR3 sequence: CASSVDSGTSAYEQYF. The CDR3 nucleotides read TGTGCCAGCAGTGTAGATTCCGGGACTTCTGCCTACGAGCAGTACTTC.

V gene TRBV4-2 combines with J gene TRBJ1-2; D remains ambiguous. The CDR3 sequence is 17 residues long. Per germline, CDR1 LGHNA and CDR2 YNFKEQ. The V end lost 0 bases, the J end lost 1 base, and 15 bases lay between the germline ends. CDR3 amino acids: CASSQDLLPDINYGYTF. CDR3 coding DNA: TGTGCCAGCAGCCAAGATCTTCTCCCTGACATTAACTATGGCTACACCTTC.

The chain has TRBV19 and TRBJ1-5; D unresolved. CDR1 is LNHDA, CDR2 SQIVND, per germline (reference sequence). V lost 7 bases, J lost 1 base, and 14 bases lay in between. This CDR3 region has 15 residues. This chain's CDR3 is CASTPAGESNQPQHF. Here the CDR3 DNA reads TGTGCCAGTACTCCCGCGGGTGAAAGCAATCAGCCCCAGCATTTT.

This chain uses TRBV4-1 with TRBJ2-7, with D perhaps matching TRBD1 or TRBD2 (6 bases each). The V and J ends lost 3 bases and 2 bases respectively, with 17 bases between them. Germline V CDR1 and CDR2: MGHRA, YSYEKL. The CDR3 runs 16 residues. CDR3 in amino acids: CASSQVPGAATYEQYF. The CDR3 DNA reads TGCGCCAGCAGCCAGGTCCCGGGGGCTGCAACCTACGAGCAGTACTTC.

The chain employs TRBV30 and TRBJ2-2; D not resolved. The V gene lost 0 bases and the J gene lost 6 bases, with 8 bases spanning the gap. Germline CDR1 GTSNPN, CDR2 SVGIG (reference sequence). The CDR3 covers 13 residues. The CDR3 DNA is TGTGCCTGGAGTGTTTTAGCTCCCGGGGAGCTGTTTTTT. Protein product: CAWSVLAPGELFF.